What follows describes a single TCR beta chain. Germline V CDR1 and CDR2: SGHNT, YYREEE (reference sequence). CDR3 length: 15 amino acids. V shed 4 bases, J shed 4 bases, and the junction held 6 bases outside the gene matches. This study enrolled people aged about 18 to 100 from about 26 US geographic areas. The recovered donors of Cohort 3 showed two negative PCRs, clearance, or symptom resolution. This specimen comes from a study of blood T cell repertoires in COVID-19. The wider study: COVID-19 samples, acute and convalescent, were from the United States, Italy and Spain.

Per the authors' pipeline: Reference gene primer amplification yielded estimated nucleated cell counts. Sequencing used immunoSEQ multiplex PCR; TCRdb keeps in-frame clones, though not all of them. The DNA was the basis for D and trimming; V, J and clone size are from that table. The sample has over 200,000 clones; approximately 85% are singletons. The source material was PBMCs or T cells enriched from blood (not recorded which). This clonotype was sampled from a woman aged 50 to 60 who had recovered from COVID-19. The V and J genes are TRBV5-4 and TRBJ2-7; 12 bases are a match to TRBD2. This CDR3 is CASSPQTSGRYEQYF. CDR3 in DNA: TGTGCCAGCAGCCCGCAGACTAGCGGGAGATACGAGCAGTACTTC.